This paragraph reports one T cell receptor (beta chain). What this receptor recognizes is not known. Per-base qualities were not stored, and no clone one base away is much larger. This entry is derived from a study of CD8 T cells in Susac syndrome (dated 2019 in TCRdb). Turning to the overall study: Among the sequenced Susac syndrome patients, roughly six had clinically active disease and eight were in clinical remission. Susac syndrome patients were therapy-naive, on corticosteroids (some also receiving IVIg), or on IVIg alone at blood withdrawal. Whether CD8+ T cell activation and differentiation in Susac syndrome was antigen driven was tested using repertoire sequencing. What the authors observed across the whole study: No clonal expansion was detected in the CD4+ T cell repertoire of Susac syndrome patients. The number of individuals in the TCR sequencing and HLA analysis was recognized as being relatively small.

Counted from cysteine to phenylalanine, this CDR3 has 15 amino acids. Here the CDR3 DNA is all that survives: 45 bases in frame from base 1. Trimming takes 2 bases off V and 12 bases off J; junction bases not matched to a gene: 5. Sequences SGHDT (CDR1) and YYEEEE (CDR2) are obtained from the germline V gene. High-throughput TCR beta sequencing profiled peripheral blood CD8+ and CD4+ T cells from healthy donors, Susac syndrome patients and multiple sclerosis patients. Recently defined diagnostic criteria for definite or probable disease were met by the Susac syndrome patients. CD8+ TEMRA cells were enriched by FACS, while bulk CD8+ and CD4+ T cells were purified by magnetic negative isolation. Blood was collected in EDTA tubes and processed within 24 hours, with PBMCs isolated through density gradient centrifugation. PBMCs intended for TCR sequencing were cryopreserved in liquid nitrogen and thawed later in a water bath at 37 degrees C. The sorted or isolated CD4+, CD8+ and CD8+ TEMRA cells reached a purity of at least 90%.

RNA was extracted using the RNeasy kit, and roughly 0.5 to 1 microgram was reverse transcribed with random hexamers. TCR beta CDR3 regions were amplified with the immunoSEQ multiplex PCR assay covering 54 Vbeta and 13 Jbeta segments. PCR amplification bias was corrected using a synthetic template baseline for primer optimization and computational correction. The authors' analysis ran thus. Reads were annotated to V, D and J genes per IMGT and analyzed with immunoSEQ Analyzer, keeping only productive sequences. To calculate clonality, Shannon entropy was normalized by log2 of the number of productive unique sequences and then subtracted from one. For each patient and control, public and private clones were evaluated within the 100 most prevalent clones. Clones were defined as Susac-specific if absent from the healthy and MS cohorts, from 900 to 1,300 published viral clones and from other ImmuneACCESS disease sequences. TCRdb reprocessing: public reads trimmed at Q25 with fastp, clones called with MiXCR, in-frame beta chains kept. For every CDR3 protein sequence, its rows merge into one entry that carries the most common genes and DNA. V and J calls and clone size were set by TCRdb, not the authors. This sample is represented by 200,000 to 250,000 distinct CDR3 sequences; approximately 94% of them were singletons. The ten largest make up over 0.15% of the sample.

This clonotype was obtained from a human donor with Susac syndrome. The sample taken for sequencing was CD4+ T cells from PBMCs. The chain couples TRBV5-6 to TRBJ2-1, and TRBD2 aligns with 16 junction nucleotides. The DNA sequence reads TGTGCCAGCAGCTTAGGGACTAGCGGGGGGGCGGGGCAGTTCTTC. Its amino acids are CASSLGTSGGAGQFF.